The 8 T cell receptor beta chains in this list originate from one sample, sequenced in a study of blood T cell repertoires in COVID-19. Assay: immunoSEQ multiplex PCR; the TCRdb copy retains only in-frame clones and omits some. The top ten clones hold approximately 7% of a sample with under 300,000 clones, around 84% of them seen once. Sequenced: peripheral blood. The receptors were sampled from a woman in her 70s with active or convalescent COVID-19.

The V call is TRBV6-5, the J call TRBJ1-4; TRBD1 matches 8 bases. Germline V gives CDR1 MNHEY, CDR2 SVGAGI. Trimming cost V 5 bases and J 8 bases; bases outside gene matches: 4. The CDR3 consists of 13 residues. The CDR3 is CASSRTGSEKLFF. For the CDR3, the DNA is TGTGCCAGCAGTAGGACAGGGAGCGAAAAACTGTTTTTT.

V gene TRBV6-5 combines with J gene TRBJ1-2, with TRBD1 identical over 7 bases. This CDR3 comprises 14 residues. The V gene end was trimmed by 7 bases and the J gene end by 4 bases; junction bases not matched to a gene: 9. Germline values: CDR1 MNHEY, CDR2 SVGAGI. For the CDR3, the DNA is TGTGCCAGCACCTCGGGGACAGCTGTCTATGGCTACACCTTC. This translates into CASTSGTAVYGYTF.

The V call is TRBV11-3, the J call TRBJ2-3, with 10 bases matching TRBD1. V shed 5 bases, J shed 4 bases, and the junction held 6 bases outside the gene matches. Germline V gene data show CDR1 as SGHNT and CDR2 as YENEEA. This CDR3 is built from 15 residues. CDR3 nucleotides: TGTGCCAGCAGCCCAAGGACAGGGGGTTCAGATACGCAGTATTTT. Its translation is CASSPRTGGSDTQYF.

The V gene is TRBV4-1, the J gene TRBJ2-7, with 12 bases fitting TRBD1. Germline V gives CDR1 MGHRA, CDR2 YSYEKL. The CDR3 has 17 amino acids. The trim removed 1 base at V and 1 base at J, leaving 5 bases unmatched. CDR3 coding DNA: TGCGCCAGCAGCCAAGGTAGGGACAGGGGGCGGTCCTACGAGCAGTACTTC. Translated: CASSQGRDRGRSYEQYF.

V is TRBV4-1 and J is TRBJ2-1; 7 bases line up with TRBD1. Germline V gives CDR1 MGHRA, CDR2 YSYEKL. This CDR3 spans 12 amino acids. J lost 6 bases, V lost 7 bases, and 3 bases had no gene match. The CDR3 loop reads CASTNRGNEQFF. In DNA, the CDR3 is TGCGCCAGCACCAACAGGGGCAATGAGCAGTTCTTC.

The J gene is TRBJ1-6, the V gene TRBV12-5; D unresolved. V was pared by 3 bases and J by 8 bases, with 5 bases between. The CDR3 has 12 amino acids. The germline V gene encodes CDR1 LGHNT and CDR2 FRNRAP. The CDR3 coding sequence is TGTGCTAGTGGTTTTCAGGATTCACCCCTCCACTTT. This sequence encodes CASGFQDSPLHF.

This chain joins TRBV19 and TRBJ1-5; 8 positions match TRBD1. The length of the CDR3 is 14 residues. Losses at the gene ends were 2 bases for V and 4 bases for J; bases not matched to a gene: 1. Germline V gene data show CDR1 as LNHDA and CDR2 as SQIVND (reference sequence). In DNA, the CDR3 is TGTGCCAGTAGTATACAGGGGGCGAATCAGCCCCAGCATTTT. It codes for CASSIQGANQPQHF. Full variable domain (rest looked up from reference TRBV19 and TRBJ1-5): DGGITQSPKYLFRKEGQNVTLSCEQNLNHDAMYWYRQDPGQGLRLIYYSQIVNDFQKGDIAEGYSVSREKKESFPLTVTSAQKNPTAFYLCASSIQGANQPQHFGDGTRLSIL.

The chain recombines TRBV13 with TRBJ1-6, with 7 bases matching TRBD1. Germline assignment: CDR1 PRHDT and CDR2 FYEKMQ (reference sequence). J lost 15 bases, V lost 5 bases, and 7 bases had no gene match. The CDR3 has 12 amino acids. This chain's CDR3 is CASSIATGNLHF. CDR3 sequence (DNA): TGTGCCAGCAGCATAGCGACAGGGAACCTCCACTTT.